A selection of T cell receptor beta chains follows, all from one sample in a study of OX40 agonist ivuxolimab in advanced cancers. Produced via immunoSEQ multiplex PCR; TCRdb's table is partial and in-frame only. The table shows about 110,000 clones, with around 93% occurring only once. This specimen was CD4+ or CD8+ T cells sorted from blood, taken in a trial of the OX40 agonist ivuxolimab. Every receptor here comes from an adult with an advanced solid tumor such as melanoma, head and neck, liver or kidney cancer. Both conserved end residues are part of each CDR3. A D gene is named only where the DNA matches it firmly. Expanded clones are given a class, and other clones once, few, many or no size at all.

abundance	v_gene	j_gene	d_gene	CDR3aa	CDR3nt
.	TRBV28	TRBJ2-2	.	CASSPSGKVGELFF	TGTGCCAGCAGCCCCTCAGGGAAGGTCGGGGAGCTGTTTTTT
.	TRBV7-2	TRBJ1-1	.	CASSLVGQSNTEAFF	TGTGCCAGCAGCTTAGTTGGGCAGAGTAACACTGAAGCTTTCTTT
many	TRBV5-4	TRBJ1-6	.	CASSDSTRSSYNSPLHF	TGTGCCAGCAGCGACTCAACCCGGAGCTCCTATAATTCACCCCTCCACTTT
.	TRBV6-6	TRBJ2-7	.	CASKDSSYEQYF	TGTGCCAGCAAGGACAGCTCCTACGAGCAGTACTTC
.	TRBV19	TRBJ2-7	.	CASRQSDEQYF	TGTGCCAGTAGGCAGTCGGACGAGCAGTACTTC
.	TRBV28	TRBJ2-7	.	CASSFPRGGVYEQYF	TGTGCCAGCAGTTTCCCTCGGGGCGGAGTCTACGAGCAGTACTTC
.	TRBV19	TRBJ2-5	TRBD2	CASSPLAGGGTQYF	TGTGCCAGTAGTCCTCTAGCGGGAGGGGGGACCCAGTACTTC
.	TRBV18	TRBJ2-1	TRBD1	CASSPISAGGIYNEQFF	TGTGCCAGCTCACCAATATCGGCAGGGGGAATCTACAATGAGCAGTTCTTC
.	TRBV7-9	TRBJ2-3	.	CASSFLTDTQYF	TGTGCCAGCAGCTTTCTCACAGATACGCAGTATTTT
.	TRBV27	TRBJ2-1	TRBD2	CASSIQPSGGGGEQFF	TGTGCCAGCAGCATTCAGCCTAGCGGGGGCGGGGGTGAGCAGTTCTTC
.	TRBV9	TRBJ2-6	TRBD1	CASSTTGGPTHGANVLTF	TGTGCCAGCAGCACAACAGGGGGCCCCACTCACGGGGCCAACGTCCTGACTTTC
.	TRBV29-1	TRBJ1-2	.	CSVAIWAGVGYGYTF	TGCAGCGTCGCGATCTGGGCAGGGGTCGGCTATGGCTACACCTTC
.	TRBV13	TRBJ2-1	.	CASSFRGGGDEQFF	TGTGCCAGCAGCTTCAGAGGAGGGGGCGATGAGCAGTTCTTC
.	TRBV7-2	TRBJ2-5	TRBD2	CASSLVLAGGETQYF	TGTGCCAGCAGCTTAGTACTAGCGGGAGGGGAGACCCAGTACTTC
.	TRBV28	TRBJ2-7	.	CASSAELSFYEQYF	TGTGCCAGCAGTGCCGAGCTCTCCTTTTACGAGCAGTACTTC
.	TRBV27	TRBJ2-2	.	CASSTNSRATGTLDTGELFF	TGTGCCAGCAGCACAAACTCAAGAGCCACCGGGACCCTCGACACCGGGGAGCTGTTTTTT
.	TRBV25-1	TRBJ2-5	.	CASSEYTSRETQYF	TGTGCCAGCAGTGAATATACCTCTAGAGAGACCCAGTACTTC
.	TRBV29-1	TRBJ2-7	.	CSVEGGAGGYEQYF	TGCAGCGTTGAGGGCGGGGCGGGTGGCTACGAGCAGTACTTC
.	TRBV28	TRBJ2-1	.	CASSIPGGKGLF	TGTGCCAGCAGTATCCCCGGCGGGAAAGGCCTCTTC
.	TRBV7-9	TRBJ2-3	TRBD1	CASSPMGQGLADTQYF	TGTGCCAGCAGCCCAATGGGACAGGGATTAGCAGATACGCAGTATTTT
.	TRBV30	TRBJ2-2	TRBD2	CAWRNGLAASTGELFF	TGTGCCTGGAGGAATGGACTAGCCGCATCCACCGGGGAGCTGTTTTTT
.	TRBV9	TRBJ2-3	.	CASSGTTPDTQYF	TGTGCCAGCAGCGGCACAACCCCAGATACGCAGTATTTT
few	TRBV10-3	TRBJ1-3	.	CATLRQSSGNTIYF	TGTGCCACCCTCCGACAGAGCTCTGGAAACACCATATATTTT
.	TRBV4-2	TRBJ1-4	.	CASSQDGKSTNEKLFF	TGTGCCAGCAGCCAAGATGGAAAGTCAACTAATGAAAAACTGTTTTTT
.	TRBV5-4	TRBJ2-2	TRBD2	CASSGGLAGNTGELFF	TGTGCCAGCAGCGGGGGACTAGCGGGAAACACCGGGGAGCTGTTTTTT
once	TRBV7-3	TRBJ2-5	.	CASSLPGEETQYF	TGTGCCAGCAGCTTACCAGGGGAAGAGACCCAGTACTTC